The clone carrying this T cell receptor beta chain was found a few times. The data originate from a study of tumor-infiltrating lymphocytes in primary liver carcinoma. The CDR3 extends over 14 amino acids. Germline V gene data show CDR1 as SGHRS and CDR2 as YFSETQ. The V gene end was trimmed by 8 bases and the J gene end by 7 bases; junction bases not matched to a gene: 13. From 400 to 500 ng total RNA, TCR beta cDNA was generated with a primer in the constant region. Three nested multiplex PCR rounds of slightly modified ARM-PCR generated TCR beta libraries. In the first two PCR rounds, TRBV1-TRBV30 forward primers were paired with a C-beta reverse primer, and each round lasted about 10 cycles. MiXCR, applied by TCRdb to the multiplex PCR reads, yields one record per CDR3 protein. The sample has 300,000 to 400,000 distinct CDR3 sequences; roughly two thirds are singletons. Extraction also yielded germline DNA, while blood RNA was obtained from unsorted whole blood.

The sequence was collected from a man aged 35 to 55 with primary liver carcinoma and hepatitis B virus infection. The sequenced sample consisted of peripheral blood. The V gene is TRBV5-1, the J gene TRBJ2-7, with 9 nucleotides matching TRBD2. CDR3 coding DNA: TGCGCCAGTTCTAGACTAGCGGTCCCTGAGGAGCAGTACTTC. It is translated as CASSRLAVPEEQYF.